The T cell receptor beta chain described here comes from a study of blood T cells in healthy people across ages. Findings and limits, study-wide: Samples with more naive T cells showed higher observed beta diversity. Aged donors had fewer naive CD4+ cells and lower diversity than long-lived donors.

Details on this clonotype: Its target is unknown.

The authors ran a second PCR of roughly 6 to 12 cycles using a sample-barcoded 5' primer and a J-beta primer mix. A 12-random-nucleotide template-switch adaptor tagged each cDNA molecule. Sequencing yielded, for each sample, at least 2.5 million paired-end reads carrying CDR3. Via MiXCR, TCRdb re-called the 5' RACE reads, giving one row per CDR3 protein. This sample yields approximately 1.5 million distinct CDR3 sequences, of which around 36% are seen a single time; 11% belongs to the top ten. The germline V gene encodes CDR1 MGHRA and CDR2 YSYEKL. V lost 6 bases to trimming and J lost 0 bases; unmatched junction nucleotides: 2. The CDR3 consists of 14 residues.

The sample was blood. V is TRBV4-1 and J is TRBJ2-1; TRBD2 aligns across 7 bases. The clonotype originates from a young woman in good health. The DNA for the CDR3 is TGCGCCAGCAGACTAGCGACCTCCTACAATGAGCAGTTCTTC. Amino acid sequence: CASRLATSYNEQFF.